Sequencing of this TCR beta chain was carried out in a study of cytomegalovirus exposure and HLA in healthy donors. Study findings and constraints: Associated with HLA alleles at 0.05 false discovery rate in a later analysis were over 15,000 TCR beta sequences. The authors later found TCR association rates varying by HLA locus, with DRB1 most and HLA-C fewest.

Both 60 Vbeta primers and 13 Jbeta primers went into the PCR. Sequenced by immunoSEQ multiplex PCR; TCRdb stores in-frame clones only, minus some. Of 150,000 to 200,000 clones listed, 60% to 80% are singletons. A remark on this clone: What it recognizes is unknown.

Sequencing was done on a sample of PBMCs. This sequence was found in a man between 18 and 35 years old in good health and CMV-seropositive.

CDR3 coding DNA: TGTGCCAGCTCGCGGGGAGCCTCTGGGGCCAACGTCCTGACTTTC. Residues: CASSRGASGANVLTF. This chain uses TRBV11-2 with TRBJ2-6, with D possibly TRBD2 on 6 matching bases. The V gene lost 8 bases and the J gene lost 0 bases, with 11 bases spanning the gap. This CDR3 is built from 15 residues. Germline V gene sequence: CDR1 SGHAT, CDR2 FQNNGV.